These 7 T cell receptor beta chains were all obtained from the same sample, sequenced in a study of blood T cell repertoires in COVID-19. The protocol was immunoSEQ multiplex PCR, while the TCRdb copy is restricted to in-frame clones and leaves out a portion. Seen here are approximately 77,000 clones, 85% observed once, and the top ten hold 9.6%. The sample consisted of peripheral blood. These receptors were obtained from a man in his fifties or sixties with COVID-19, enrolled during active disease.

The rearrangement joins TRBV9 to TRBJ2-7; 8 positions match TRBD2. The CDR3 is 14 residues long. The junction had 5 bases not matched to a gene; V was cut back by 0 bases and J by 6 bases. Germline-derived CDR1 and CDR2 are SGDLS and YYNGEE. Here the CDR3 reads CASSVVPAGAEQYF. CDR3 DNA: TGTGCCAGCAGCGTAGTCCCAGCGGGAGCCGAGCAGTACTTC. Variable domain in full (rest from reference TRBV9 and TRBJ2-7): DSGVTQTPKHLITATGQRVTLRCSPRSGDLSVYWYQQSLDQGLQFLIQYYNGEERAKGNILERFSAQQFPDLHSELNLSSLELGDSALYFCASSVVPAGAEQYFGPGTRLTVT.

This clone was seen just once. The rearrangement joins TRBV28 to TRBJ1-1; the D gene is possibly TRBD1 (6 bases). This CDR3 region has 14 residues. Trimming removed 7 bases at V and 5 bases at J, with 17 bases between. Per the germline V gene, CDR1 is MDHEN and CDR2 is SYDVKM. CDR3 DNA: TGTGCCAGCACTCTCCCGGGGGGCTGGACTGAAGCTTTCTTT. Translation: CASTLPGGWTEAFF. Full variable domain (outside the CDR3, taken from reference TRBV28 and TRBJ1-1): DVKVTQSSRYLVKRTGEKVFLECVQDMDHENMFWYRQDPGLGLRLIYFSYDVKMKEKGDIPEGYSVSREKKERFSLILESASTNQTSMYLCASTLPGGWTEAFFGQGTRLTVV.

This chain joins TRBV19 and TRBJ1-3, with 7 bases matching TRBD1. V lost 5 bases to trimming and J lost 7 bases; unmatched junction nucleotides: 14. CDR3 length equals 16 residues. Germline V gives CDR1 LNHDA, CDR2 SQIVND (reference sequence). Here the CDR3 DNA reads TGTGCCAGTAGTTTTGTCCCCGGACAGGTCGGGAACACCATATATTTT. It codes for CASSFVPGQVGNTIYF. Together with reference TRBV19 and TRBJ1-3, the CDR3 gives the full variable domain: DGGITQSPKYLFRKEGQNVTLSCEQNLNHDAMYWYRQDPGQGLRLIYYSQIVNDFQKGDIAEGYSVSREKKESFPLTVTSAQKNPTAFYLCASSFVPGQVGNTIYFGEGSWLTVV.

CDR3 amino acids: CASSLSSGTSGYNEQFF. CDR3 in DNA: TGTGCCAGCAGCTTATCCTCCGGGACTAGCGGTTACAATGAGCAGTTCTTC. This chain joins TRBV7-2 and TRBJ2-1, with 11 positions matching TRBD2. V was pared by 2 bases and J by 4 bases, with 7 bases of the junction left unmatched. Germline values: CDR1 SGHTA, CDR2 FQGNSA. This CDR3 region has 17 residues.

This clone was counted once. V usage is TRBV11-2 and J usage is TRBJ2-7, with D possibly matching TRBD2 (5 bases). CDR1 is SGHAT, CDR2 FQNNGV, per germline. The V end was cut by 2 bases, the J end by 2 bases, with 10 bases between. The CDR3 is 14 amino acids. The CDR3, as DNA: TGTGCCAGCAGCTTACGACCGGGGACCTACGAGCAGTACTTC. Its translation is CASSLRPGTYEQYF.

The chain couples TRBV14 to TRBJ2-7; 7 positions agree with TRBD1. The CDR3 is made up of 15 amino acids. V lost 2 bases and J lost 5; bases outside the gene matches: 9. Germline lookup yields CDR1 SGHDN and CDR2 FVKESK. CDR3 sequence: CASSQSGGAGNEQYF. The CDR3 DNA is TGTGCCAGCAGCCAATCAGGGGGAGCAGGTAACGAGCAGTACTTC.

The CDR3 region is CASSARRDTEAFF. CDR3 nucleotide sequence: TGTGCCAGCAGCGCCCGGAGGGACACTGAAGCTTTCTTT. The chain joins TRBV7-9 to TRBJ1-1; no clear D. CDR1 and CDR2 (germline): SEHNR, FQNEAQ (reference sequence). The V and J ends lost 5 bases and 3 bases respectively, with 10 bases between them. CDR3 size: 13 residues. Supplemented by reference TRBV7-9 and TRBJ1-1, the full variable domain reads DTGVSQNPRHKITKRGQNVTFRCDPISEHNRLYWYRQTLGQGPEFLTYFQNEAQLEKSRLLSDRFSAERPKGSFSTLEIQRTEQGDSAMYLCASSARRDTEAFFGQGTRLTVV.